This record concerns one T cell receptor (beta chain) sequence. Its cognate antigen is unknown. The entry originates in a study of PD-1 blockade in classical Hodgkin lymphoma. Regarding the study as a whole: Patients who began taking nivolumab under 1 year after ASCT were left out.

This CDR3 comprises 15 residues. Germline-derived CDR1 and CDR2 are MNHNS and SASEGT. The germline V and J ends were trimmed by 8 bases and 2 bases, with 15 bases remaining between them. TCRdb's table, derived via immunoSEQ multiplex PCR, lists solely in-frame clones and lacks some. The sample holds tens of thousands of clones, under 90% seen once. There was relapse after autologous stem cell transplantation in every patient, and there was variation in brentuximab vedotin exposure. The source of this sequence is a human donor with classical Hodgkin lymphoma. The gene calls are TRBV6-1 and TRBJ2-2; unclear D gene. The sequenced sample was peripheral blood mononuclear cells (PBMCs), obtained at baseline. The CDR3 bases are TGTGCCAGCCACCTGTGGGCAGGCAACACCGGGGAGCTGTTTTTT. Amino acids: CASHLWAGNTGELFF.